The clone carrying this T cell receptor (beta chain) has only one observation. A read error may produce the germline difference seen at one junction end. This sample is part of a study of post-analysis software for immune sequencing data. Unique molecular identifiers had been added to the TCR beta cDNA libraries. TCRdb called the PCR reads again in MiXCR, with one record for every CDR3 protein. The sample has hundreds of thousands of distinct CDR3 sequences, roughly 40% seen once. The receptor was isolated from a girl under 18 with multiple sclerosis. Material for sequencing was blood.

For the CDR3, the DNA is TGTGCCAGCAGTCTGACAGGGGGGCTCGAAAGACTGTTTTTT. Translating it yields CASSLTGGLERLFF. The chain has TRBV12-3 or TRBV12-4 and TRBJ1-4; 9 bases agree with TRBD1. The CDR3 has 14 residues.